A selection of T cell receptor beta chains follows, all from one sample in a study of T-cell reconstitution after alpha-beta-depleted transplantation in children. TCRdb re-called the PCR reads with MiXCR, one entry per CDR3 protein. The sample includes tens of thousands of distinct CDR3 sequences, less than 55% of them seen just once. The source material was PBMCs, mostly from graft donor cells, sampled 360 days after TCRalphabeta/CD19-depleted stem cell transplant. The source is a male patient younger than 18 who had a stem cell transplant for acute lymphoblastic leukemia, so the T cells may come from the graft donor. Both conserved end residues are part of each CDR3. Size is omitted from some rows. Given values are once, few, many or a class for expanded clones.

j_call v_call clone_size cdr3_aa
TRBJ1-1 TRBV12-3/TRBV12-4 NA CASSLAPGGTEAFF
TRBJ1-5 TRBV12-3/TRBV12-4 few CASSLGLRTENQPQHF
TRBJ2-7 TRBV29-1 once CSVVSGGSYEQYF
TRBJ2-6 TRBV7-3 few CASSPRTGLPSGANVLTF
TRBJ2-1 TRBV6-1 few CASSTFGWDEQFF
TRBJ2-7 TRBV15 NA CATGSLNEQYF
TRBJ2-3 TRBV4-1 NA CASSQDGGISLSSTDTQYF
TRBJ2-2 TRBV28 NA CASSLEASGGDTGELFF
TRBJ2-7 TRBV2 NA CASSRTHEQYF
TRBJ2-1 TRBV11-1 NA CASSPGLGNEQFF
TRBJ2-7 TRBV29-1 few CSLGQGSEQYF
TRBJ1-1 TRBV5-6 many CASSPDRISEAFF
TRBJ1-5 TRBV27 few CASSLIGTGNQPQHF
TRBJ2-1 TRBV5-1 few CASSILAGGVNEQFF
TRBJ2-1 TRBV24-1 NA CATRQYNEQFF
TRBJ2-7 TRBV12-3/TRBV12-4 few CASRVTSGGSYEQYF